This TCR beta chain was sequenced in a study of blood T cell repertoires in COVID-19. Sequenced by immunoSEQ multiplex PCR; TCRdb stores in-frame clones only, minus some. The sample yields 150,000 to 200,000 clones, 80% to 90% seen once. Sequenced sample: peripheral blood. The TCR comes from an elderly woman with COVID-19, enrolled during active disease.

The DNA for the CDR3 is TGTGCCAGCAGTGAAGCGGGGGCTAGCGGACCTCAAGAGACCCAGTACTTC. It codes for CASSEAGASGPQETQYF. The V and J genes are TRBV6-1 and TRBJ2-5, with D possibly being TRBD2 (7 bases). Per the germline V gene, CDR1 is MNHNS and CDR2 is SASEGT. Trimming left V 0 bases short and J 2 bases short, with 16 bases between. This CDR3 contains 17 residues.